This paragraph covers one TCR beta chain sequence. What it binds is not known. The data were produced by immunoSEQ multiplex PCR, yet TCRdb's version contains in-frame clones alone and is incomplete. The table has around 180,000 clones, around 92% seen once; the top ten hold about 10%. This CDR3 is 17 amino acids long. Trimming stripped 5 bases from V and 0 bases from J, with 16 bases between. Germline V gene lookup returns CDR1 SEHNR and CDR2 FQNEAQ (reference sequence). This entry belongs to a study of T cell responses to AZD1222 COVID-19 vaccine. Findings and limits, study-wide: Mostly white British, mostly female donors; authors suggested clonal diversity may be underestimated. Scientists sampled the repertoires only once the peak T cell response had passed.

Source: peripheral blood, taken on day 0 of AZD1222 vaccination. V and J are TRBV7-9 and TRBJ1-4, with a weak D call TRBD1 (5 bases). This TCR was sampled from an adult in good health. The DNA for the CDR3 is TGTGCCAGCAGCCCTGACTTGACAGCCGCAACTAATGAAAAACTGTTTTTT. It codes for CASSPDLTAATNEKLFF.